This TCR beta chain appears in the sequencing data of a study of blood T cell repertoires in COVID-19. Looking at the study overall: Samples came from the United States, Italy and Spain, spanning acute and convalescent COVID-19. The cDNA or gDNA used as material had been derived from T cells, B-cell-depleted T cells, or PBMCs.

In the original processing: Reference gene primer amplification yielded estimated nucleated cell counts. Only in-frame clones appear in the TCRdb table, and some are missing; sequencing was by immunoSEQ multiplex PCR. That table is the source of V, J and clone size, and D and trimming were worked out from the DNA. The repertoire holds approximately 130,000 clones, around 79% seen once, with roughly 20% in the top ten. Per germline, CDR1 SQVTM and CDR2 ANQGSEA. The ends lost 7 bases at V and 7 bases at J; junction bases unmatched: 7. The CDR3 totals 12 residues. V and J are TRBV29-1 and TRBJ1-2; the match to TRBD1 covers 9 bases. Source material: peripheral blood. The sequence came from a man aged 80 or over with acute or convalescent COVID-19. The CDR3 here is CSARQGVGGYTF. CDR3 nucleotides: TGCAGCGCAAGACAGGGGGTGGGTGGCTACACCTTC.